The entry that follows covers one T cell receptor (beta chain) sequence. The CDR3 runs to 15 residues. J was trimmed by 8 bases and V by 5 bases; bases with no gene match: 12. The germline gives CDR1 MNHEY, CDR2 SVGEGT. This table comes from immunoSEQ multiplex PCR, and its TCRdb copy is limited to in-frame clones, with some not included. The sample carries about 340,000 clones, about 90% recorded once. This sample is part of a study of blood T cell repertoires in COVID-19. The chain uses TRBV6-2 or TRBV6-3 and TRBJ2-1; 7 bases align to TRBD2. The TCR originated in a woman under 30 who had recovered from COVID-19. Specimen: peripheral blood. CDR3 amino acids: CASSTRSGTIDEQFF. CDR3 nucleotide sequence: TGTGCCAGCAGTACGAGGTCAGGGACTATCGATGAGCAGTTCTTC.